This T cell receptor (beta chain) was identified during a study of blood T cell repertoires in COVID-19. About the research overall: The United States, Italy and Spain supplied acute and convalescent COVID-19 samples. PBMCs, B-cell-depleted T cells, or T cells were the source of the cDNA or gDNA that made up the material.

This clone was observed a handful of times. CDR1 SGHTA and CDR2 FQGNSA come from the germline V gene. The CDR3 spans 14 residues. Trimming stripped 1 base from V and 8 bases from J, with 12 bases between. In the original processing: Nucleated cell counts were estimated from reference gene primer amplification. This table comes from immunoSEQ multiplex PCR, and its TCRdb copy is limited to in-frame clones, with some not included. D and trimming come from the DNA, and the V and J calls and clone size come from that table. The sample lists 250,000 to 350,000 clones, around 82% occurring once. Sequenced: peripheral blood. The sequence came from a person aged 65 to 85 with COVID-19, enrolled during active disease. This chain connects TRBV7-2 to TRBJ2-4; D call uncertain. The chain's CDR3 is CASSLDPNADIQYF. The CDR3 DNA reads TGTGCCAGCAGCTTAGACCCTAATGCCGACATTCAGTACTTC.